What follows is one TCR beta chain and its context. There is no known antigen for this receptor. Qualities for individual bases were not recorded, and no much larger clone is one base off. TCRbeta CDR3 regions were amplified from genomic DNA using the immunoSEQ Assay, a bias-controlled multiplex PCR. The paper's data handling went like this. The number of nucleated cells in each sample was estimated from the amplification of reference gene primers within the assay. To quantify the absolute abundance of each unique TCRbeta CDR3 rearrangement, sequence reads were collapsed and filtered. Productive Simpson clonality was computed per sample as the square root of Simpson's diversity index over productive rearrangements. Entries here come from immuneACCESS through TCRdb and include only in-frame sequences with V and J called. Some clones fail to appear in such tables; in the studies checked, an unresolved V gene covers under half of the shortfall, and the cause of the remainder is unknown. From that table come the V and J calls and clone size; the DNA was used to work out D and trimming. The sample contains roughly 250,000 clones, about 87% of them found a single time. The ten biggest clones cover approximately 2.2% of the sample.

Each collaborating institution followed its own protocols to collect whole blood in K2EDTA tubes. Collaborator samples were shipped for TCRbeta analysis as frozen whole blood, isolated PBMCs, or DNA extracted from either sample type. These data originate in a study of blood T cell repertoires in COVID-19 (dated by TCRdb to about 2020). Describing the broader study: Samples covering the acute and convalescent phases of COVID-19 were provided by collaborators in the United States, Italy and Spain. The material from the prospective study consisted of cDNA or gDNA derived from T cells, B-cell-depleted T cells, or PBMCs. The dataset comprised deeply sampled blood TCRbeta repertoires from subjects exposed to, actively infected with, or recovered from COVID-19. The repertoires were made available in a free public database intended to serve as a resource for research on the immune response to SARS-CoV-2. Samples were obtained from the ongoing ImmuneRACE study (first 160 participants) and from over a thousand subjects provided by 6 global collaborators. A de-identified subject ID, COVID-19 status, age in years and sex were almost always included in the sample metadata. HLA class I and class II types, where available, came from metadata supplied by the sample provider rather than from assay-based typing. Beyond this particular receptor, the publication reports: The quantity of clinical and demographic metadata differed by source and by participant and was supplied without curation.

CDR1 and CDR2 are read off the germline V gene as KGHSH and LQKENI. Here V drops 6 bases and J drops 2 bases, and the junction holds 5 bases not matched to any gene. The CDR3 runs 14 amino acids, cysteine and phenylalanine included. CDR3 DNA is the only sequence kept; it has 42 bases, read in frame from the first base. The TCR sequence derives from a woman between 50 and 59 years old with acute or convalescent COVID-19. Sequencing was done on a sample of peripheral blood. The chain is made from TRBV18 and TRBJ1-2; 8 junctional bases match TRBD1. The DNA sequence is as follows: TGTGCCAGCTCCCCGGACAGGGTGAACTATGGCTACACCTTC. The encoded protein is CASSPDRVNYGYTF.